Each of the 20 T cell receptor beta chains below was sequenced from the same sample in a study of regulatory T cells in long-lasting Graves disease. Time point specified: newly diagnosed GD, antithyroid drugs for less than 3 months. PBMC RNA was the source of the TCR library. The authors built TCR beta libraries using iRepertoire HTBI primers and Arm-PCR of CDR3 regions. TCRdb re-called the multiplex PCR reads through MiXCR, storing one row per CDR3 protein. The sample has some 240,000 distinct CDR3 sequences, roughly 19% seen once. The sample also formed part of further work on T cells in Graves' hyperthyroidism and ophthalmopathy.

This specimen consisted of peripheral blood mononuclear cells (PBMCs), obtained at new diagnosis, from a patient treated with antithyroid drugs. These receptors originate from a woman aged 30 to 39 with Graves disease.

The chain joins TRBV20-1 to TRBJ2-1; TRBD1 or TRBD2 may be the D gene (5 bases each). Trimming left V 1 base short and J 6 bases short, with 34 bases between. Looked up from germline, CDR1 is DFQATT and CDR2 is SNEGSKA (reference sequence). The CDR3 loop spans 21 amino acids. This chain's CDR3 is CSARGRSAWAPNPEGVNEQFF. CDR3 coding DNA: TGCAGTGCTAGAGGGAGGAGCGCCTGGGCCCCCAACCCTGAAGGGGTCAATGAGCAGTTCTTC.

Comment on this clonotype: With a far larger clone one base away, a read error is the likely cause. The rearrangement joins TRBV6-5 to TRBJ2-1; tentative D call: TRBD2 (5 bases). The length of the CDR3 is 15 residues. CDR1 MNHEY and CDR2 SVGAGI come from the germline V gene. CDR3 bases: TGTGCCAGCAGTCCGAACCTCGCGGGCTACAATAAGCAGTTCTTC. Translated, it gives CASSPNLAGYNKQFF.

As to this clonotype: A single base is all that separates this from a far larger clone, so a read error is likely. The rearrangement links TRBV2 to TRBJ2-1, with D perhaps matching TRBD1 or TRBD2 (5 bases each). Germline V gene data show CDR1 as SNHLY and CDR2 as FYNNEI. V was shortened by 6 bases and J by 9 bases, with 18 bases between the two germline ends. CDR3 length equals 14 residues. Written as DNA, the CDR3 is TGTGCCAGCAGCGCCAGGTCGAGGGGCGGTGAGCAGTTCTTC. Its translation is CASSARSRGGEQFF.

This clonotype was detected many times. The V and J genes are TRBV19 and TRBJ2-3; perhaps TRBD1 as D (5 bases). Germline-derived CDR1 and CDR2 are LNHDA and SQIVND (reference sequence). The V and J ends lost 3 bases and 1 base respectively, with 8 bases between them. This CDR3 comprises 14 residues. The CDR3 loop is CASSMATGTDTQYF. The DNA for the CDR3 is TGTGCCAGTAGTATGGCGACAGGCACAGATACGCAGTATTTT.

This clonotype was counted many times. The chain uses TRBV5-5 and TRBJ2-3, with 9 bases aligning to TRBD2. The CDR3 has 17 residues. V trimming: 3 bases; J trimming: 1 base; junction bases outside the gene matches: 9. Per the germline V gene, CDR1 is SGHKS and CDR2 is YYEKEE (reference sequence). CDR3 loop: CASSYSVRLAGTDTQYF. The CDR3 coding sequence is TGTGCCAGCAGCTACTCGGTCCGACTAGCGGGCACAGATACGCAGTATTTT.

The sample holds many counts of this clonotype. J is TRBJ1-2 and V is TRBV6-1; tentatively, D is TRBD1 (5 bases). CDR1 and CDR2 from the germline V gene are MNHNS and SASEGT. V lost 4 bases and J 3 bases, leaving 24 bases between the germline ends. The length of the CDR3 is 18 residues. The CDR3, as DNA: TGTGCCAGCAGTGGCCTTATGGGGACTCCTGAGTCGGACTATGGCTACACCTTC. As protein: CASSGLMGTPESDYGYTF.

This clonotype was observed many times. The chain joins TRBV5-5 to TRBJ1-2, with D perhaps TRBD1 (6 bases). V was pared by 1 base and J by 4 bases, with 14 bases between. Germline loops: CDR1 SGHKS, CDR2 YYEKEE (reference sequence). CDR3 size: 15 residues. The chain's CDR3 is CASSLQDSDLYGYTF. The CDR3 bases are TGTGCCAGCAGCTTGCAGGACAGTGACCTCTATGGCTACACCTTC.

This clonotype was recorded at least ten times. CDR3 loop: CATKNRELSTDTQYF. The CDR3, as DNA: TGTGCCACCAAAAACAGGGAACTAAGCACAGATACGCAGTATTTT. The rearrangement uses TRBV10-3 and TRBJ2-3, with a tentative D call TRBD1 (6 bases). CDR1 and CDR2 from the germline V gene are ENHRY and SYGVKD. V lost 10 bases and J 0 bases, leaving 17 bases between the germline ends. This CDR3 has 15 residues.

The rearrangement joins TRBV11-2 to TRBJ2-3; 10 bases map to TRBD1. Germline CDR1 is SGHAT and CDR2 is FQNNGV. V gave up 3 bases and J gave up 6 bases; unmatched junction bases: 9. The length of the CDR3 is 16 residues. The CDR3 is CASSFWTGQGTDTQYF. CDR3 DNA sequence: TGTGCCAGCAGCTTTTGGACGGGACAGGGGACTGATACGCAGTATTTT.

The chain uses TRBV30 and TRBJ2-5, with 12 bases lining up with TRBD1. Per germline, CDR1 GTSNPN and CDR2 SVGIG (reference sequence). This CDR3 has 14 residues. The V segment lost 2 bases and the J segment 11 bases; nucleotides outside the gene matches: 9. For the CDR3, the DNA is TGTGCCTGGAGTCCTGGGACAGGGGGCAATGAGCAGTACTTC. Protein product: CAWSPGTGGNEQYF.

In this sample, this clonotype turned up many times. The chain recombines TRBV7-8 with TRBJ1-1, with a weak D call TRBD1 (6 bases). This CDR3 has 15 amino acids. Germline values: CDR1 SGHVS, CDR2 FQNEAQ. V lost 0 bases, J lost 5 bases, and 13 bases lay in between. The CDR3 coding sequence is TGTGCCAGCAGCTTAGCGCGGGGGCCCAAGACTGAAGCTTTCTTT. Translated: CASSLARGPKTEAFF.

CDR3 sequence (DNA): TGTGCCTGGAAGGGTGGTCCCAGCTCCTACAATGAGCAGTTCTTC. Its translation: CAWKGGPSSYNEQFF. This chain uses TRBV30 with TRBJ2-1, with D hard to call. Trimming removed 4 bases at V and 0 bases at J, with 13 bases between. Germline lookup yields CDR1 GTSNPN and CDR2 SVGIG (reference sequence). The CDR3 loop spans 15 amino acids.

This clonotype was recorded many times. The genes are TRBV20-1 and TRBJ2-1; no clear D gene. The CDR3 runs to 13 residues. Deletions cut 3 bases from V and 0 bases from J, with 6 bases between. Germline V CDR1 and CDR2: DFQATT, SNEGSKA (reference sequence). CDR3 sequence reads: CSARRSSYNEQFF. The CDR3 coding sequence is TGCAGTGCTAGGAGGAGCTCCTACAATGAGCAGTTCTTC.

V gene TRBV7-3 combines with J gene TRBJ2-2, with 10 bases identical to TRBD1. The CDR3 length is 14 residues. Germline trimming cut 4 bases from V and 4 bases from J; bases unmatched to any gene: 0. The germline V gene has CDR1 SGHTA and CDR2 FQGTGA. The CDR3 protein is CASSWTGGTGELFF. In DNA, the CDR3 is TGTGCCAGCAGCTGGACAGGGGGCACCGGGGAGCTGTTTTTT. The full variable domain, its missing parts supplied by reference TRBV7-3 and TRBJ2-2, is GAGVSQTPSNKVTEKGKYVELRCDPISGHTALYWYRQSLGQGPEFLIYFQGTGAADDSGLPNDRFFAVRPEGSVSTLKIQRTERGDSAVYLCASSWTGGTGELFFGEGSRLTVL.

This clonotype has a count of ten or more. This sequence joins TRBV7-8 and TRBJ2-3, with TRBD2 identical over 9 bases. Germline V gene sequence: CDR1 SGHVS, CDR2 FQNEAQ. This CDR3 contains 17 residues. Unmatched junction bases numbered 9, after V lost 1 base and J lost 4 bases. CDR3 sequence reads: CASSLDRLSGRADTQYF. The CDR3 nucleotides read TGTGCCAGCAGCTTAGACAGGCTTAGCGGGAGAGCAGATACGCAGTATTTT.

The table lists this clonotype with many counts. This chain connects TRBV6-9 to TRBJ2-3; maybe TRBD2 (6 bases). V was cut by 3 bases and J by 4 bases, with 14 bases left in between. This CDR3 region has 15 residues. Germline V gene sequence: CDR1 MNHGY, CDR2 SVAAGI. The CDR3 protein is CASSYGGSGADTQYF. CDR3 sequence (DNA): TGTGCCAGCAGTTACGGAGGGAGTGGGGCAGATACGCAGTATTTT.

This clonotype has at least ten counts. The V and J genes are TRBV20-1 and TRBJ2-3; 11 bases match TRBD2. J gave up 7 bases and V 2 bases, and 8 bases lay outside the gene matches. This CDR3 region has 15 residues. From germline, CDR1 is DFQATT and CDR2 SNEGSKA (reference sequence). CDR3 in amino acids: CSARPTSGSTNTQYF. In nucleotides, the CDR3 is TGCAGTGCTAGACCTACTAGCGGGAGTACGAATACGCAGTATTTT.

This clonotype was counted many times. The gene calls are TRBV3-1 and TRBJ2-7, with D perhaps matching TRBD1 (5 bases). The CDR3 has 17 amino acids. In germline, CDR1 is LGHDT, CDR2 YNNKEL (reference sequence). Trimming removed 0 bases at V and 2 bases at J, with 17 bases between. DNA for the CDR3: TGTGCCAGCAGCCAAGATCAAGACAGCTATTCAACCTACGAGCAGTACTTC. Its translation is CASSQDQDSYSTYEQYF.

Only a few counts were recorded for this clonotype. V and J are TRBV12-3 or TRBV12-4 and TRBJ2-1, with D hard to call. Trimming cost V 2 bases and J 0 bases, with 11 bases left between them. The CDR3 runs to 16 residues. The CDR3 nucleotides read TGTGCCAGCAGTTTAATGTCTCTGACCTCCTACAATGAGCAGTTCTTC. It yields the protein CASSLMSLTSYNEQFF.

Many counts were recorded for this clonotype. The chain joins TRBV20-1 to TRBJ2-7, with 12 bases that match TRBD2. This CDR3 is 17 amino acids long. CDR1 is DFQATT and CDR2 is SNEGSKA in the germline V gene (reference sequence). The V and J ends lost 0 bases and 2 bases, in that order; junction bases with no gene match: 8. The CDR3: CSARDNLAGGDPYEQYF. The CDR3 DNA reads as TGCAGTGCTAGAGATAACCTAGCGGGAGGGGATCCCTACGAGCAGTACTTC.